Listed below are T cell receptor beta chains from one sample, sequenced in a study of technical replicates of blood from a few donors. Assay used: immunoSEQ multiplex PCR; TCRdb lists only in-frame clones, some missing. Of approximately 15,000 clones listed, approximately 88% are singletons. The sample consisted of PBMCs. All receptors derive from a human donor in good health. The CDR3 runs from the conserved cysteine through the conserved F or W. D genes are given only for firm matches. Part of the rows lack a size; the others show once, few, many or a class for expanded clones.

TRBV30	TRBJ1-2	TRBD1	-	TGTGCCTGGGCCGGACAGGGGGCGTTTCACTATGGCTACACCTTC	CAWAGQGAFHYGYTF
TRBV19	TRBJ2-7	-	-	TGTGCCAGTTCTCATAACTCAGGGAGGCTTGGCTACGAGCAGTACTTC	CASSHNSGRLGYEQYF
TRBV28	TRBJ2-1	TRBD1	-	TGTGCCAGCAAAGGACAGGGGTTATACAATGAGCAGTTCTTC	CASKGQGLYNEQFF
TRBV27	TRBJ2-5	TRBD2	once	TGTGCCAGCAGTTTATCCGGGAGGGGAGCCACGGCCCAGTACTTC	CASSLSGRGATAQYF
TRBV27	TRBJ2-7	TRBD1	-	TGTGCCAGCCCGACAGGGTGGGAAGGATACGAGCAGTACTTC	CASPTGWEGYEQYF
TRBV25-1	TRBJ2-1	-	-	TGTGCCAGCAGTGAGACCGGGGGCTCCTACAATGAGCAGTTCTTC	CASSETGGSYNEQFF
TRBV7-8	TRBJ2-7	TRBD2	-	TGTGCCAGCAGCCCCGGGAGGGTTCCGACTAGCACTTCCTACGAGCAGTACTTC	CASSPGRVPTSTSYEQYF
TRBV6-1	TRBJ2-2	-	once	TGTGCCAGCAGTGGACTCTCGAACACCGGGGAGCTGTTTTTT	CASSGLSNTGELFF
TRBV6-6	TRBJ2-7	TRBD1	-	TGTGCCAGCAGAGCCATCTGGACAGGGGGAGACGAGCAGTACTTC	CASRAIWTGGDEQYF
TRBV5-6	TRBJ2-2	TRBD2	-	TGTGCCAGCAGCTTGCGAAGCGGGAGGTTTGGCGGGGAGCTGTTTTTT	CASSLRSGRFGGELFF
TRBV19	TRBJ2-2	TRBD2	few	TGTGCCAGTAGGGGACTAGCGGGCGGTAACACCGGGGAGCTGTTTTTT	CASRGLAGGNTGELFF
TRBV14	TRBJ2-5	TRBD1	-	TGTGCCAGCAGCCTACAGGGGAGACGGGGAGAGACCCAGTACTTC	CASSLQGRRGETQYF
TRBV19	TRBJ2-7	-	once	TGTGCCAGTAGTATAGCCCTTCGGTCATCCGAGCAGTACTTC	CASSIALRSSEQYF
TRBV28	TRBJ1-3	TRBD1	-	TGTGCCAGCAGTTACCGGACAGGGGGCCACTCTGGAAACACCATATATTTT	CASSYRTGGHSGNTIYF
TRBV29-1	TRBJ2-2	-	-	TGCAGCGTTGATAGTGACAGTGAGGAGCTGTTTTTT	CSVDSDSEELFF
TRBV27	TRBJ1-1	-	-	TGTGCCAGCAGTTTAGGAGAGAACACTGAAGCTTTCTTT	CASSLGENTEAFF
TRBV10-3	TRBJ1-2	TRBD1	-	TGTGCCATCAGCCAGGGGGTTCCCTATGGCTACACCTTC	CAISQGVPYGYTF
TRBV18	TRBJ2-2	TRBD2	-	TGTGCCAGCTCACCAAGCCTCGGACTAGCGGGAAACACCGGGGAGCTGTTTTTT	CASSPSLGLAGNTGELFF
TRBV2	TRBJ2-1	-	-	TGTGCCAGCACATCTCGGGTCAACTCCTACAATGAGCAGTTCTTC	CASTSRVNSYNEQFF
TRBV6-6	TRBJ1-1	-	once	TGTGCCAGCAGTAGAATGGCAGGGCGCACTGAAGCTTTCTTT	CASSRMAGRTEAFF
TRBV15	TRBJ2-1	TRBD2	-	TGTGCCACCAGCAGATCCGGACTAGCGGCCTACAATGAGCAGTTCTTC	CATSRSGLAAYNEQFF
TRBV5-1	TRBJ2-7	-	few	TGCGCCAGCAGCTTGGATCCGGGGTTATCCTACGAGCAGTACTTC	CASSLDPGLSYEQYF
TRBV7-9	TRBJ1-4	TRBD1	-	TGTGCCAGCAGCTCGGACAGGGGGACGTATGAAAAACTGTTTTTT	CASSSDRGTYEKLFF
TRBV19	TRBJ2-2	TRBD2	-	TGTGCCAGTTCCGGGGACCAGCGGGGACTAGCGGGAGGGCCTTTGAACACCGGGGAGCTGTTTTTT	CASSGDQRGLAGGPLNTGELFF
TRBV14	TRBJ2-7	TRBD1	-	TGTGCCAGCAGCCCTGACAGGGGTAGACAGTACTTC	CASSPDRGRQYF
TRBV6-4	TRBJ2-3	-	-	TGTGCCAGCAGTGAGGGCCCCCTCAGCACAGATACGCAGTATTTT	CASSEGPLSTDTQYF
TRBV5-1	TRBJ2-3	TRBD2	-	TGCGCCAGCAGCTTGGGATTGGTACTAGCGGGAGTAGATACGCAGTATTTT	CASSLGLVLAGVDTQYF
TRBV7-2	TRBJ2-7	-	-	TGTGCCAGCAGCAGCGGCGGTCGACAGTACTTC	CASSSGGRQYF
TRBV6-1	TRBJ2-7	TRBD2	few	TGTGCCAGCAGTGAAGGACTAGCGGGATCCTACGAGCAGTACTTC	CASSEGLAGSYEQYF
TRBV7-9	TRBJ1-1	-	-	TGTGCCAGCAGGTCCTCGGGGGTTGACACTGAAGCTTTCTTT	CASRSSGVDTEAFF
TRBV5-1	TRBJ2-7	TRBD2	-	TGCGCCAGCAGCTTGGTTCTAGCGGGGTTCTACGAGCAGTACTTC	CASSLVLAGFYEQYF
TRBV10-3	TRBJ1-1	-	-	TGTGCCATCAGGGGGGGGCCCGAGACTGAAGCTTTCTTT	CAIRGGPETEAFF
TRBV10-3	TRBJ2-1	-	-	TGTGCCATCAGTTTGGACTATCGAAATGAGCAGTTCTTC	CAISLDYRNEQFF
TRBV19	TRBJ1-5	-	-	TGTGCCAGTAGCTCGGTCCTGGGGCCTGATCAGCCCCAGCATTTT	CASSSVLGPDQPQHF
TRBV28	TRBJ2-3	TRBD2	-	TGTGCCAGCAGTGGGAGGGGTGGTACGAAAACAGATACGCAGTATTTT	CASSGRGGTKTDTQYF
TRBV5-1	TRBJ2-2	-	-	TGCGCCAGCAGCCCTGGACAGCCGACCGGGGAGCTGTTTTTT	CASSPGQPTGELFF
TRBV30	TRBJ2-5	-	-	TGTGCCTGGAGTATATCTGAGACCCAGTACTTC	CAWSISETQYF